The present entry profiles one T cell receptor beta chain with its context. These data are taken from a study of shared clonotypes between healthy human individuals. Naive CD8 cells lacked CD45RO, underwent positive selection for CCR7 and left out terminally differentiated effector memory CD45RA+ cells. Every one of the donors was a Caucasian adult that lived in Nashville, Tennessee. Using immunoSEQ multiplex PCR, the repertoire was profiled, and TCRdb retains in-frame clones only, with some absent. The sample records some 2.1 million clones, 85% to 95% being singletons. The CDR3 has 15 residues. Germline CDR1 reads SNHLY; CDR2 reads FYNNEI. The V and J ends lost 0 bases and 5 bases respectively, with 13 bases between them.

V gene TRBV2 combines with J gene TRBJ1-1; D uncertain. This TCR was recovered from a man aged 18-30 years in good health. Some clones in this sample may be carry-over from other donors' samples. The material sequenced was naive CD8+ T cells from PBMCs. DNA of the CDR3: TGTGCCAGCAGTGAAGCGGCCACCCGGCCGACTGAAGCTTTCTTT. Translation gives CASSEAATRPTEAFF.